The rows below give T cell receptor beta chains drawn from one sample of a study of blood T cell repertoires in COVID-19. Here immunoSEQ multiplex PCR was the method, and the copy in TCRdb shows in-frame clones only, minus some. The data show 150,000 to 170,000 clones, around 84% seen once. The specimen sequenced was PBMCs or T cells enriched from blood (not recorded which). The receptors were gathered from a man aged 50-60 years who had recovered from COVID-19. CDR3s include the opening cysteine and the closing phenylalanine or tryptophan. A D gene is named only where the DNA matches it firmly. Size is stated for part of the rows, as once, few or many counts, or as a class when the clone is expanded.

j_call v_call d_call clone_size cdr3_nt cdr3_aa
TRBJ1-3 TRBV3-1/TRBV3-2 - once TGTGCCAGCAGCCAGGACAGTGCATGGGGAAACACCATATATTTT CASSQDSAWGNTIYF
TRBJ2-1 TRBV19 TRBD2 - TGTGCCAGTAGTAGGATGGGACTAGCGGGGGGTCACAAAACCTACAATGAGCAGTTCTTC CASSRMGLAGGHKTYNEQFF
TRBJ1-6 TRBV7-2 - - TGTGCCAGCAGCTTAGGCCAGGCGCAGACACCCCTCCACTTT CASSLGQAQTPLHF
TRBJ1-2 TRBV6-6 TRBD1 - TGTGCCAGCAGGCCAGGGGGCGCGAATGGCTACACCTTC CASRPGGANGYTF
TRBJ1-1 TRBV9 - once TGTGCCAGCAGCGTCGGGGGGCTGGGGACTGAAGCTTTCTTT CASSVGGLGTEAFF
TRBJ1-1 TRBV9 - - TGTGCCAGCAGCGCCTCACCAGAGGGACTACTCAACACTGAAGCTTTCTTT CASSASPEGLLNTEAFF
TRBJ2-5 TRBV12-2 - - TGTGCAAGTCGCTCCCGCAAAACAGGGGATGGGACCCAGTACTTC CASRSRKTGDGTQYF
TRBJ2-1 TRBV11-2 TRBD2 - TGTGCCAGCAGGAGACTAGCGGGGCACAATGAGCAGTTCTTC CASRRLAGHNEQFF
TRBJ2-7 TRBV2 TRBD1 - TGTGCCAGCAGTGAAAGACAGGGTCCCTACGAGCAGTACTTC CASSERQGPYEQYF
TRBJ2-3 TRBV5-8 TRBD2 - TGTGCCAGCAGCCTCCTTAGCGGGCCCCTGTTGGATACGCAGTATTTT CASSLLSGPLLDTQYF
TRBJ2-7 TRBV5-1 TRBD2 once TGCGCCAGCAGCCGTAGCGGGGGACGCTACGAGCAGTACTTC CASSRSGGRYEQYF
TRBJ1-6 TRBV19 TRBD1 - TGTGCCAGTAGTATCCCGGGTCAGGGGGCTTCACCCCTCCACTTT CASSIPGQGASPLHF
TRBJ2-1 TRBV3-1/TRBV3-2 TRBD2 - TGTGCCAGCAGTCTAGCGGGGCAGTACAATGAGCAGTTCTTC CASSLAGQYNEQFF
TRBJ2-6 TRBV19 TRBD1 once TGTGCCAGTTGGACAGGGTCTGGGGCCAACGTCCTGACTTTC CASWTGSGANVLTF
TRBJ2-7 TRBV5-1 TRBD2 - TGCGCCAGCAGCTTGGCCTTTACTAGCGGGGCGTACGAGCAGTACTTC CASSLAFTSGAYEQYF
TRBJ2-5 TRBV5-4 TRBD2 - TGTGCCAGCAGCCCAGGAGGAGCGGGGGGTGAAGAGACCCAGTACTTC CASSPGGAGGEETQYF
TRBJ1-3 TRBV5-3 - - TGTGCCAGAAGCTTGGGTCGACTGTCTGGAAACACCATATATTTT CARSLGRLSGNTIYF
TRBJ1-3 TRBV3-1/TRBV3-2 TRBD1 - TGTGCCAGCAGCCATCGGGACAGGGCCCTCAACTCTGGAAACACCATATATTTT CASSHRDRALNSGNTIYF
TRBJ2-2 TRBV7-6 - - TGTGCCAGCAGCCCTCAGACTAGCACCGGGGAGCTGTTTTTT CASSPQTSTGELFF
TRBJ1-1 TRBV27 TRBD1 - TGTGCCAGCAGTTTAGGGACAGGGTACACTGAAGCTTTCTTT CASSLGTGYTEAFF
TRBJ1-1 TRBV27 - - TGTGCCAGCTACAGCTTCACTGAAGCTTTCTTT CASYSFTEAFF